The 13 T cell receptor beta chains below come from one sample, sequenced in a study of PD-1 blockade in classical Hodgkin lymphoma. Time point here: cycle 4 day 1 (C4D1), after 6 weeks of nivolumab. Every patient had relapsed following autologous stem cell transplantation, and cohorts differed in brentuximab vedotin exposure. Purification of CD4+ T cells from thawed PBMCs was achieved by magnetic negative selection. Sequenced by immunoSEQ multiplex PCR; TCRdb stores in-frame clones only, minus some. The table lists fewer than 35,000 clones, 86% of them singletons. The starting material was CD4+ T cells from blood, obtained before the fourth cycle of nivolumab. The receptors originated from a human donor with classical Hodgkin lymphoma.

The chain links TRBV11-2 to TRBJ2-5; D not resolved. Trimming took off 8 bases at V and 1 base at J, with 14 bases between the two ends. Germline V CDR1 and CDR2: SGHAT, FQNNGV. This CDR3 has 14 amino acids. The CDR3 DNA follows: TGTGCCAGCGCCCCCGGGCTAGTCCAAGAGACCCAGTACTTC. Its translation: CASAPGLVQETQYF.

This chain uses TRBV7-2 with TRBJ2-3; 8 nucleotides line up with TRBD2. Per the germline V gene, CDR1 is SGHTA and CDR2 is FQGNSA. The CDR3 covers 15 residues. V gave up 11 bases and J gave up 2 bases; unmatched junction bases: 12. CDR3 residues: CACFRALAATDTQYF. The CDR3 region has the DNA TGTGCCTGCTTCCGGGCACTAGCGGCCACAGATACGCAGTATTTT.

The V call is TRBV7-2, the J call TRBJ1-5; D not resolved. This CDR3 comprises 12 residues. V lost 5 bases to trimming and J lost 0 bases, with 2 bases between them. Germline V gene lookup returns CDR1 SGHTA and CDR2 FQGNSA. CDR3 sequence reads: CASSPSNQPQHF. CDR3 coding DNA: TGTGCCAGCAGCCCTAGCAATCAGCCCCAGCATTTT.

The V and J genes are TRBV6-1 and TRBJ1-5, with D unresolved. The CDR3 length is 14 residues. Germline V gene lookup returns CDR1 MNHNS and CDR2 SASEGT. Between the trimmed V and J ends, which lost 5 bases and 4 bases, there was a span of 12 bases. The CDR3 sequence is CASSIGIQNQPQHF. CDR3 nucleotides: TGTGCCAGCAGTATCGGGATTCAGAATCAGCCCCAGCATTTT.

The CDR3 sequence: CAISTSGESAQFF. The CDR3 region has the DNA TGTGCCATCAGTACCTCCGGGGAGAGTGCGCAGTTCTTC. V and J are TRBV10-3 and TRBJ2-1, with a tentative D call TRBD2 (5 bases). The germline V gene encodes CDR1 ENHRY and CDR2 SYGVKD. The germline V and J ends were trimmed by 5 bases and 12 bases, with 17 bases remaining between them. The CDR3 is 13 amino acids.

The chain couples TRBV6-5 to TRBJ1-1; D gene unclear. V shed 7 bases and J shed 3 bases, with 15 bases lying between them. The length of the CDR3 is 14 residues. Germline values: CDR1 MNHEY, CDR2 SVGAGI. For the CDR3, the DNA is TGTGCCAGCACCACATCGGGGTTGCACACTGAAGCTTTCTTT. Its protein is CASTTSGLHTEAFF.

This chain connects TRBV18 to TRBJ2-7; D is unclear. CDR3 length equals 13 residues. CDR1 and CDR2 from the germline V gene are KGHSH and LQKENI. Trimming pared 3 bases from V and 2 bases from J, leaving 8 bases between. The CDR3 region has the DNA TGTGCCAGCTCACCCGACATGACCTACGAGCAGTACTTC. Amino acid sequence: CASSPDMTYEQYF.

In this sample, this clone turned up once. The chain recombines TRBV19 with TRBJ2-3; 10 nucleotides align to TRBD2. The CDR3 covers 15 residues. CDR1 and CDR2 (germline): LNHDA, SQIVND (reference sequence). Trimming took 3 bases from V and 5 from J; bases not matched to a gene: 5. The CDR3 protein is CASSMLAGARDTQYF. In nucleotides, the CDR3 is TGTGCCAGTAGTATGCTAGCGGGAGCCCGAGATACGCAGTATTTT.

This rearrangement joins TRBV28 to TRBJ1-2, with D possibly matching TRBD1 (5 bases). The germline CDR1 and CDR2 sequences are MDHEN and SYDVKM. The CDR3 runs to 12 residues. Trimming took 6 bases from V and 8 from J, leaving 13 bases between them. CDR3 nucleotides: TGTGCCAGCAGCCTATGGGGCACGGGCTACACCTTC. As protein: CASSLWGTGYTF.

The chain joins TRBV19 to TRBJ2-7; 8 nucleotides match TRBD1. Germline V gene data show CDR1 as LNHDA and CDR2 as SQIVND (reference sequence). With 5 bases clipped from V and 3 bases from J, the junction kept 3 bases outside the gene matches. CDR3 length: 13 amino acids. CDR3 residues: CASSDTGGYEQYF. The CDR3 nucleotides are TGTGCCAGTAGTGATACAGGGGGCTACGAGCAGTACTTC.

This clone came up a few times. The J gene is TRBJ1-1, the V gene TRBV5-1, with D perhaps matching TRBD1 (5 bases). Trimming took 1 base from V and 7 from J, leaving 11 bases between them. The germline CDR1 and CDR2 sequences are SGHRS and YFSETQ. The CDR3 covers 13 residues. The CDR3 nucleotides read TGCGCCAGCAGCTTGATCGCAACAGGTGAAGCTTTCTTT. Translating gives CASSLIATGEAFF.

The rearrangement links TRBV9 to TRBJ2-2; 7 nucleotides align to TRBD1. J gave up 4 bases and V 3 bases, and 6 bases lay outside the gene matches. This CDR3 spans 15 amino acids. Germline-derived CDR1 and CDR2 are SGDLS and YYNGEE. As DNA, the CDR3 is TGTGCCAGCAGCGGACCTACAGGGGTCACCGGGGAGCTGTTTTTT. As protein: CASSGPTGVTGELFF.

This rearrangement joins TRBV15 to TRBJ2-2, with 13 bases aligning to TRBD2. The CDR3 contains 15 residues. Per the germline V gene, CDR1 is LNHNV and CDR2 is YYDKDF (reference sequence). Trimming cost V 6 bases and J 6 bases; bases outside gene matches: 4. CDR3 sequence: CATRLAGGPAGELFF. The CDR3 region has the DNA TGTGCCACCAGACTAGCGGGGGGGCCGGCCGGGGAGCTGTTTTTT.